This T cell receptor beta chain emerged from a study of immune cell composition in non-small cell lung cancer. Normal lung was sampled as far from the tumour as possible, at least 3 cm. The germline V gene encodes CDR1 MDHEN and CDR2 SYDVKM. This CDR3 contains 13 residues. Trimming shortened V by 1 base and J by 1 base, and 4 bases separated the two germline ends. The data were produced by immunoSEQ multiplex PCR, yet TCRdb's version contains in-frame clones alone and is incomplete. The profile shows around 3,500 clones, approximately 67% of them singletons. The chain joins TRBV28 to TRBJ2-5; D not resolved. Specimen: non-adjacent lung tissue. The sequence was obtained from a human donor with non-small cell lung cancer. The CDR3 nucleotides read TGTGCCAGCAGTTTATCAGGCCAAGAGACCCAGTACTTC. It translates to CASSLSGQETQYF.